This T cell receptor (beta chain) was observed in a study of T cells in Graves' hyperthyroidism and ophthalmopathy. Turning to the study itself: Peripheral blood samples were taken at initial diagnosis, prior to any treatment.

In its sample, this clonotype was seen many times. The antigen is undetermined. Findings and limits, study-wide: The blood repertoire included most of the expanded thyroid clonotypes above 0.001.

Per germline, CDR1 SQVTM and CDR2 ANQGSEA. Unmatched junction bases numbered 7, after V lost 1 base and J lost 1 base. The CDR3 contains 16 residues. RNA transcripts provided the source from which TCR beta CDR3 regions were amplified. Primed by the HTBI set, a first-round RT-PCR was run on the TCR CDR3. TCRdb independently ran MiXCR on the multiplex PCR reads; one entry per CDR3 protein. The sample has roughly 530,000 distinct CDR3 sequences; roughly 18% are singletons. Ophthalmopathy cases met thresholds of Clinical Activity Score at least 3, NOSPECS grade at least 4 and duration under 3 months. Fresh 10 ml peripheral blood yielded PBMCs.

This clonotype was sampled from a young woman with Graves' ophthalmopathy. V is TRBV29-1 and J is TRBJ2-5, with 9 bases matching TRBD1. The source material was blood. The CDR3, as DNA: TGCAGCGTTGAAGGGGCCCGGGACAGGGTCCAAGAGACCCAGTACTTC. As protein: CSVEGARDRVQETQYF.